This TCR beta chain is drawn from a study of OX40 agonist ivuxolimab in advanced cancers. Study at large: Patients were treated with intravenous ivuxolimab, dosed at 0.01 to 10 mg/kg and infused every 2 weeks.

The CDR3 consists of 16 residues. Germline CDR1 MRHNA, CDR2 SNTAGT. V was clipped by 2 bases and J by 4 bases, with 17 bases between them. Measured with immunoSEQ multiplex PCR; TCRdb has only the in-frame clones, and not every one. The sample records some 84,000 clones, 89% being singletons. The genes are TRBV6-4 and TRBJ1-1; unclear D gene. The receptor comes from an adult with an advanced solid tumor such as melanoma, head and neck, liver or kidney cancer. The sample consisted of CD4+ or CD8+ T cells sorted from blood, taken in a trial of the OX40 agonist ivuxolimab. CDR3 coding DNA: TGTGCCAGCAGTGACAATGCAGGTGGGGTTCGCACTGAAGCTTTCTTT. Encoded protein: CASSDNAGGVRTEAFF.